This T cell receptor beta chain was recorded in a study of cytomegalovirus exposure and HLA in healthy donors. Whole-study context: The approximately 120 validation repertoires, a later analysis reported, used the same platform as the 550 to 800 first-cohort repertoires. Study results and limitations: Reportedly, diagnosis of cytomegalovirus status by the classifier showed high specificity and sensitivity. It was found in a later analysis that first-cohort TCR clusters tended to co-occur in the approximately 120 validation repertoires.

As concerns this clone: The antigen is unknown.

Assay used: immunoSEQ multiplex PCR; TCRdb lists only in-frame clones, some missing. Of some 140,000 clones listed, around four fifths are singletons. CDR1 is DFQATT and CDR2 is SNEGSKA in the germline V gene (reference sequence). This CDR3 contains 11 residues. V lost 3 bases and J 5 bases, leaving 7 bases between the germline ends. The chain has TRBV20-1 and TRBJ1-1; no clear D gene. The receptor's source is a woman between 25 and 40 years old in good health and CMV-seronegative. Specimen: PBMCs. Written as DNA, the CDR3 is TGCAGTGCTAGTCTGCGGACTGAAGCTTTCTTT. It is translated as CSASLRTEAFF.